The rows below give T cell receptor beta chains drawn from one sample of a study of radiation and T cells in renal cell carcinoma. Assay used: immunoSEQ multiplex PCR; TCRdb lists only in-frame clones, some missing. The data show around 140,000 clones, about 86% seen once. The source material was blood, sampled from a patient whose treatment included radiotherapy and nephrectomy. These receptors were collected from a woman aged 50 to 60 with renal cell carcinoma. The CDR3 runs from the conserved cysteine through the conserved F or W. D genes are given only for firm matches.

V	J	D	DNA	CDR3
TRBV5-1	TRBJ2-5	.	TGCGCCAGCAGCTTGGGAAGGGAGACCCAGTACTTC	CASSLGRETQYF
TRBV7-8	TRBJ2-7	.	TGTGCCAGCAGCTGGTCAGGATTAAGCTCCTACGAGCAGTACTTC	CASSWSGLSSYEQYF
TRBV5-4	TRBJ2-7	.	TGTGCCAGCAGCTTGCCGGATACCTACGAGCAGTACTTC	CASSLPDTYEQYF
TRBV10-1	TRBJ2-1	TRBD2	TGCGCCAGCAGTGAGTCCTGGACTAGCGGGAGTTATGAGCAGTTCTTC	CASSESWTSGSYEQFF
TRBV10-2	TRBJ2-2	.	TGCGCCAGCAGTGAGCTCCAGGGGTACACCGGGGAGCTGTTTTTT	CASSELQGYTGELFF
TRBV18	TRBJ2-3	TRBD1	TGTGCCAGCTCACCGTCTGGACAGGGGTCGACAGATACGCAGTATTTT	CASSPSGQGSTDTQYF
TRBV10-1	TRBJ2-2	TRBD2	TGCGCCAGCAGTCCCTCGCGGGGGGGCCCCGGGGAGCTGTTTTTT	CASSPSRGGPGELFF
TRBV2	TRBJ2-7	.	TGTGCCAGCAGTGAACATAGGCGGACCTACGAGCAGTACTTC	CASSEHRRTYEQYF
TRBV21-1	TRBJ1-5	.	TGTGCCAGCAGCAAAGTTCGAATTGTTGGGACAGGCGGAGGCAATCAGCCCCAGCATTTT	CASSKVRIVGTGGGNQPQHF
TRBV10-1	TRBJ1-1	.	TGCGCCAGCAGTCGGGACACGAACACTGAAGCTTTCTTT	CASSRDTNTEAFF
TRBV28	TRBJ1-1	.	TGTGCCAGCAGAATCACGGGGGGTGGCACTGAAGCTTTCTTT	CASRITGGGTEAFF
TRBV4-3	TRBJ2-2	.	TGCGCCAGCAGCCAAATATCCGGGGAGCTGTTTTTT	CASSQISGELFF
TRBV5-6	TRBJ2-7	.	TGTGCCAGCAGCCCGATCCTGAGGGCCTACGAGCAGTACTTC	CASSPILRAYEQYF
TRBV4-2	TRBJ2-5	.	TGTGCCAGCAGCCGGGCGTTCTCCAGTCAAGAGACCCAGTACTTC	CASSRAFSSQETQYF
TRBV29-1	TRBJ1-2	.	TGCAGCGTTGACGGGGAGGGGTCTAACTATGGCTACACCTTC	CSVDGEGSNYGYTF
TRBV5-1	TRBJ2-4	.	TGCGCCAGCAGCTTGGAGGTCAGCCGAGCCAAAAACATTCAGTACTTC	CASSLEVSRAKNIQYF
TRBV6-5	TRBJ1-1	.	TGTGCCAGCACCCCCCCGGGGGGGTTTGAAGCTTTCTTT	CASTPPGGFEAFF